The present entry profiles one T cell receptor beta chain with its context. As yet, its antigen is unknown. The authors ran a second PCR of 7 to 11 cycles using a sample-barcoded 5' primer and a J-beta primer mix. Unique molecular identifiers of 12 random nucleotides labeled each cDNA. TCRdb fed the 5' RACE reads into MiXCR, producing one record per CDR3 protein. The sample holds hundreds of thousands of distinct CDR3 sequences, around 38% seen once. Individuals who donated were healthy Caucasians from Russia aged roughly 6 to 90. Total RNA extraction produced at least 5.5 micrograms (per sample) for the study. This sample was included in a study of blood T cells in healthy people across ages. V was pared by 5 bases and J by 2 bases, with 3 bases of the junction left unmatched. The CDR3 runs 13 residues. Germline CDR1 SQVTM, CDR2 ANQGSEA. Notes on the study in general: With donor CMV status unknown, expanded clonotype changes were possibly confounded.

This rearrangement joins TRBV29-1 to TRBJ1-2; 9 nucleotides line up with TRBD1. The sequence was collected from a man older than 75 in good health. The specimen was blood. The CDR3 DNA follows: TGCAGCGTTCAACAGGGGGCGAACTATGGCTACACCTTC. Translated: CSVQQGANYGYTF. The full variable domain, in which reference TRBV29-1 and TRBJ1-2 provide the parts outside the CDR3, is SAVISQKPSRDICQRGTSLTIQCQVDSQVTMMFWYRQQPGQSLTLIATANQGSEATYESGFVIDKFPISRPNLTFSTLTVSNMSPEDSSIYLCSVQQGANYGYTFGSGTRLTVV.